Presented here are 6 T cell receptor beta chains from one specimen sequenced in a study of T-cell reconstitution after alpha-beta-depleted transplantation in children. TCRbeta library preparation incorporated unique molecular identifiers. TCRdb ran MiXCR on the PCR reads and lists one entry per CDR3 protein. The sample has some 840,000 distinct CDR3 sequences, approximately 15% seen once. The specimen was PBMCs, mostly from graft donor cells, collected 360 days after TCRalphabeta/CD19-depleted stem cell transplant. Receptors originate from a male patient between 10 and 17 years old who had a stem cell transplant for acute lymphoblastic leukemia, so the T cells may come from the graft donor.

The CDR3 DNA follows: TGTGCCAGCAGCTCTCGGACAGGAGCCACAGATACGCAGTATTTT. This codes for CASSSRTGATDTQYF. This chain links TRBV5-4 with TRBJ2-3, with TRBD1 identical over 7 bases. Germline CDR1 and CDR2: SGHNT and YYREEE (reference sequence). This CDR3 is 15 amino acids long. The trim removed 3 bases at V and 2 bases at J, leaving 6 bases unmatched.

This clonotype was counted many times. This chain uses TRBV24-1 with TRBJ2-2; maybe TRBD1 (5 bases). The CDR3 length is 17 residues. V dropped 0 bases and J dropped 3 bases, with 13 bases sitting between them. Germline CDR1 KGHDR, CDR2 SFDVKD. In DNA, the CDR3 is TGTGCCACCAGTGATTTGCGTTCTCCAGGGCACACCGGGGAGCTGTTTTTT. Protein sequence: CATSDLRSPGHTGELFF.

This clonotype has only a few counts. The chain uses TRBV7-2 and TRBJ1-6; TRBD1 is a possible D gene (6 bases). Trimming removed 9 bases from V and 9 bases from J, with 21 bases in between. The germline V gene has CDR1 SGHTA and CDR2 FQGNSA. This CDR3 has 15 amino acids. The CDR3 sequence: CASSPRQAGGSPLHF. The CDR3 nucleotides read TGTGCCAGTAGCCCACGACAGGCCGGGGGTTCACCCCTCCACTTT. The full variable domain, with the rest looked up from reference TRBV7-2 and TRBJ1-6, is GAGVSQSPSNKVTEKGKDVELRCDPISGHTALYWYRQSLGQGLEFLIYFQGNSAPDKSGLPSDRFSAERTGGSVSTLTIQRTQQEDSAVYLCASSPRQAGGSPLHFGNGTRLTVT.

This chain uses TRBV15 with TRBJ1-2; TRBD1 is a possible D gene (5 bases). This CDR3 region has 15 residues. V was trimmed by 1 base and J by 0 bases, leaving 9 bases between them. CDR1 is LNHNV, CDR2 YYDKDF, per germline (reference sequence). The CDR3 reads CATSRVRGTNYGYTF. CDR3 DNA: TGTGCCACCAGCAGAGTACGGGGGACTAACTATGGCTACACCTTC.

There are many counts of this clonotype. The genes are TRBV7-4 and TRBJ2-7; 7 bases line up with TRBD1. V lost 8 bases and J lost 3; bases outside the gene matches: 10. CDR3 length equals 14 residues. Germline V gene lookup returns CDR1 SGHVT and CDR2 SQSDAQ. The CDR3 DNA reads TGTGCCAGCGATGACAGGGTAAACTACTACGAGCAGTACTTC. This encodes CASDDRVNYYEQYF.

This clonotype was seen only a few times. The chain employs TRBV7-2 and TRBJ2-1; D perhaps matches TRBD2 (6 bases). V was clipped by 1 base and J by 5 bases, with 12 bases between them. The CDR3 extends over 15 amino acids. The V gene's germline CDR1 is SGHTA and CDR2 FQGNSA. This CDR3 reads CASSLEGLPHNEQFF. In nucleotides, the CDR3 is TGTGCCAGCAGCTTAGAGGGACTCCCCCACAATGAGCAGTTCTTC.